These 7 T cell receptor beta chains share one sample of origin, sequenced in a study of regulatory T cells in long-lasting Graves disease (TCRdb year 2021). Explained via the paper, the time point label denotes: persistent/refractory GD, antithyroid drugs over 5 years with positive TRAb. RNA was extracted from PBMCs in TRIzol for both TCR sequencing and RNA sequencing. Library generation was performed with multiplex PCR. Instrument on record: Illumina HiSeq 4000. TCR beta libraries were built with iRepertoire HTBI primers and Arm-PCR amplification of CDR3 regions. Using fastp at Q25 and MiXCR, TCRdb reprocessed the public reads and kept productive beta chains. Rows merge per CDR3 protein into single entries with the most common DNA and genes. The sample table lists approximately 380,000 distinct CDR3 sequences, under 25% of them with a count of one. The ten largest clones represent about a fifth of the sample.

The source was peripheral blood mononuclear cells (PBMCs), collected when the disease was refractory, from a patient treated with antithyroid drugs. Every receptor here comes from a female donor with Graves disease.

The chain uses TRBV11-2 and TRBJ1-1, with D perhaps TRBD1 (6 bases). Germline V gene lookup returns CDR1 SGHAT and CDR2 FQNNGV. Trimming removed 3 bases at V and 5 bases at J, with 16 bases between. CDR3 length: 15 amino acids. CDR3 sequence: CASSFTPDSSTEAFF. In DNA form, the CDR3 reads TGTGCCAGCAGCTTCACCCCGGACAGTTCGACTGAAGCTTTCTTT.

The CDR3, as DNA: TGCAGTGCTCCCGGTGGTGGCCCGGGGGAGCTGTTTTTT. It is translated as CSAPGGGPGELFF. The rearrangement links TRBV20-1 to TRBJ2-2; no clear D gene. Trimming pared 5 bases from V and 8 bases from J, leaving 15 bases between. CDR1 is DFQATT, CDR2 SNEGSKA, per germline (reference sequence). CDR3 length: 13 amino acids.

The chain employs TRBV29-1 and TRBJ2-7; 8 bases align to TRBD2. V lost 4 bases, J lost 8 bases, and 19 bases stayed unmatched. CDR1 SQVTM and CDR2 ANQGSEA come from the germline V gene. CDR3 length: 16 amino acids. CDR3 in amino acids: CSVAPLAGGSSTKQYF. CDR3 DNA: TGCAGCGTTGCTCCCCTGGCGGGAGGTTCCTCTACAAAGCAGTACTTC.

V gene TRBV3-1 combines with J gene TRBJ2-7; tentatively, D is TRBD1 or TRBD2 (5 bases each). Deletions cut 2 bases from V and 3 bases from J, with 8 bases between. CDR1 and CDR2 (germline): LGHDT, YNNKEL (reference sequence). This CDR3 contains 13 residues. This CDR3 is CASSQRGHYEQYF. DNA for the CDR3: TGTGCCAGCAGCCAACGGGGCCACTACGAGCAGTACTTC.

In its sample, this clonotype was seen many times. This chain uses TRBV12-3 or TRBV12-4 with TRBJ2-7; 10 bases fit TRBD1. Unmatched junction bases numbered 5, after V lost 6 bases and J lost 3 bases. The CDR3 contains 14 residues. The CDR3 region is CASSLGQGIYEQYF. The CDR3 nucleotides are TGTGCCAGCAGCTTGGGACAGGGGATCTACGAGCAGTACTTC.

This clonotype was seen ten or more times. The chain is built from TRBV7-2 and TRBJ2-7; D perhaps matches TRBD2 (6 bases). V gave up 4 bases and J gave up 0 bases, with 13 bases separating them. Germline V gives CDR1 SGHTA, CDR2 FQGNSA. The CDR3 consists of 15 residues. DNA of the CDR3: TGTGCCAGCAGCTCGTCCAGCGGGCTCTCCTACGAGCAGTACTTC. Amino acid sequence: CASSSSSGLSYEQYF.

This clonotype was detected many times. CDR3 sequence: CASSLTTDQPQHF. The CDR3 bases are TGTGCCAGCAGCTTAACCACAGATCAGCCCCAGCATTTT. The V and J genes are TRBV7-8 and TRBJ1-5; no definite D call. Trimming shortened V by 2 bases and J by 5 bases, and 7 bases separated the two germline ends. Germline V CDR1 and CDR2: SGHVS, FQNEAQ. This CDR3 has 13 residues.